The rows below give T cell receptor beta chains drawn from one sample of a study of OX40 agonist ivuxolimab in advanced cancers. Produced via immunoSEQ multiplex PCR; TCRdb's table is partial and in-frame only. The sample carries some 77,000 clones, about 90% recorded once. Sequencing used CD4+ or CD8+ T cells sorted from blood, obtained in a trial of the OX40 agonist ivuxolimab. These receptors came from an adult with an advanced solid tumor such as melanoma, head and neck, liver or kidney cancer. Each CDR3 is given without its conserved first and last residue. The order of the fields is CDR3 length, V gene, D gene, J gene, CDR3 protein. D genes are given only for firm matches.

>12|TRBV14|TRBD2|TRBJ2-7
ASSQGRTSYEQY
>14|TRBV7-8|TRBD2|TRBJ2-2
ASSLYAGGNTGELF
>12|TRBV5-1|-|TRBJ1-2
ASSLTGPNGGYT
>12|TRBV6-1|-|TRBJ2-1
ASRMAGAFYEQF
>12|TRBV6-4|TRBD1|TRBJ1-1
ASSRATGSTEAF
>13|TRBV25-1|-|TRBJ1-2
ASSAAGIDYWGYT
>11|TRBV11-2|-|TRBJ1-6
ASSSPHGGNPH
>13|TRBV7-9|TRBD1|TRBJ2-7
ASSHRDSRAYEQY
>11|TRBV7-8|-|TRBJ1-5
ASSRNSNQPQH
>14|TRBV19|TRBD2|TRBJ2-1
ASSTQAGTSFNEQF
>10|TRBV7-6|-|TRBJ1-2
ASSKDSYGYT
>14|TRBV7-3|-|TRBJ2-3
ASSLVATFGTDTQY
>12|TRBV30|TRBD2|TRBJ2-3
ALGRLAGTDTQY
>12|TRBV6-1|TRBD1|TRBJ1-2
ASSETGGNYGYT
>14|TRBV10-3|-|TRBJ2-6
AISESTSSGANVLT
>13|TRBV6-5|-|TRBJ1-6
ASSPGTAGNSPLH
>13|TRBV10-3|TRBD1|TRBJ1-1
AISESTGGNTEAF
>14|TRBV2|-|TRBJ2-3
ASSEAGPILVDTQY
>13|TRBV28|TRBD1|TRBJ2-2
ASITGQGGTGELF
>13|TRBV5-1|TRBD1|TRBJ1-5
ASSLQGAANQPQH
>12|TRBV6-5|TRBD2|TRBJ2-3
ASTSRGVGDTQY
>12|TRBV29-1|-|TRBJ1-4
SVHAGTTGEKLF
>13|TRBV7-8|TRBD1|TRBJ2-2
ASSSQGLGTGELF
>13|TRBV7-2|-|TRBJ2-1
ASITTRGTYNEQF
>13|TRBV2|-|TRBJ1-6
ASSVSQWGGSPLH
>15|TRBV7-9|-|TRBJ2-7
ASSPDALSQPSYEQY
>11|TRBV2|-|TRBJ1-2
ASSEIANYGYT
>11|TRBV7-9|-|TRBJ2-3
ASSLAGEGTQY
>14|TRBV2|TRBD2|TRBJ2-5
ASTVGRAQAQQTQY
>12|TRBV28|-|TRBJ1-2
ASISGWSNYGYT
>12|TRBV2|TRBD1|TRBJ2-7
ASSTGDSSYEQY
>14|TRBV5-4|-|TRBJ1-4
ASSLGPLATNEKLF
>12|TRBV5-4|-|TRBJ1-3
ASSLGITGNTIY
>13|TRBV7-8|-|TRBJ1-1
ASLRGGAGKTEAF
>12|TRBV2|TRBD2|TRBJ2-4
ASSVRGGRNIQY
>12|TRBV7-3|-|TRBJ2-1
ASSPQGSYNEQF
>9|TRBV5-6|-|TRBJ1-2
ASSYRQSYT
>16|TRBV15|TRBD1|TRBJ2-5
ATSRGGGTGGVQETQY
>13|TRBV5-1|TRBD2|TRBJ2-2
ASSWTSGARGELF
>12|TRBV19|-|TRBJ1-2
ASSIGVGDYGYT
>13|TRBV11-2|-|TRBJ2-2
ASSPGGRNTGELF
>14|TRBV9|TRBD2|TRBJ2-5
ASSVVASGSGETQY
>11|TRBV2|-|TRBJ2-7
ASSEDSQREQY
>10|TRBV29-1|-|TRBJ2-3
SVTYSTDTQY
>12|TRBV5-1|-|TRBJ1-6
ASSLGQGGSPLH
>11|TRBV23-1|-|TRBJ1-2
ASSQSPAVGYT
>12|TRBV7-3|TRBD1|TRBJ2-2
ASRDRGAAGELF
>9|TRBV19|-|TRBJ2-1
ASSSINEQF
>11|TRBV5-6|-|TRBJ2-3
ASSRRGPDTQY
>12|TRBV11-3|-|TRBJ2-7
ASTLRRGKYEQY
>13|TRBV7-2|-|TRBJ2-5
ASSLLGARVETQY
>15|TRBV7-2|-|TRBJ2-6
ASSLVGRASGANVLT
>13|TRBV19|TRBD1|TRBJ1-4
ASSIQTGVNEKLF
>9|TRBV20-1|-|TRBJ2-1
SAKTSVLQF
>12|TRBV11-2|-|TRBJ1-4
ATAPGASNEKLF